This T cell receptor (beta chain) was found in a study of circulating tumor DNA in untreated peripheral T-cell lymphoma. This clone ranks as medium-sized. Its antigen remains unknown. This CDR3 is built from 15 residues. V dropped 4 bases and J dropped 0; count of bases not matched to a gene: 4. The germline V gene encodes CDR1 SGHNT and CDR2 YENEEA. Study-wide findings and caveats: In 75% to 85% of patients, tumor-specific clonotypes were identified.

The tumor tissue sample was taken at baseline before any treatment. This table comes from immunoSEQ multiplex PCR, and its TCRdb copy is limited to in-frame clones, with some not included. The sample shows more than 1,400 clones, about three fifths of them seen only once. This TCR derives from a human donor with peripheral T-cell lymphoma. The chain is built from TRBV11-3 and TRBJ2-7; 9 bases align to TRBD2. The sample comprised tumor tissue. The CDR3 loop is CASSYGSGSSYEQYF. The CDR3 region has the DNA TGTGCCAGCAGCTACGGTAGCGGGAGCTCCTACGAGCAGTACTTC.